The 5 T cell receptor beta chains listed next were all sequenced from one sample in a study of T cells after posttransplantation cyclophosphamide (TCRdb year 2016). Receptor amplification or capture employed the immunoSEQ multiplex PCR assay. Not all clones reach the TCRdb copy of this immuneACCESS table, which keeps in-frame sequences only. Checked studies attribute under half of the gap to unresolved V genes and leave the rest unexplained. The sample contains around 15,000 clones, approximately 81% of them found a single time. The ten most abundant clones make up around 30% of the sample. The control cohort was around eleven patients given myeloablative marrow transplants with methotrexate plus a calcineurin inhibitor, sampled 1 year after transplant. The sequenced sample was PBMCs, obtained after allogeneic stem cell transplant with calcineurin inhibitor and methotrexate. These receptors were taken from a female patient between 18 and 35 years old who received an allogeneic stem cell transplant from an unrelated donor, was CMV-positive, and had acute and chronic GVHD. After a transplant, some T cells may be of graft donor origin.

This chain links TRBV6-4 with TRBJ2-1; D remains unclear. Between the trimmed V and J ends, which lost 2 bases and 4 bases, there was a span of 6 bases. The V gene's germline CDR1 is MRHNA and CDR2 SNTAGT. This CDR3 contains 13 residues. The chain's CDR3 is CASSDQAYNEQFF. As DNA, the CDR3 is TGTGCCAGCAGTGACCAAGCTTACAATGAGCAGTTCTTC.

V usage is TRBV29-1 and J usage is TRBJ2-1, with D tentatively TRBD1 (6 bases). From germline, CDR1 is SQVTM and CDR2 ANQGSEA. The CDR3 is 12 amino acids. The V end was cut by 3 bases, the J end by 6 bases, with 9 bases between. The CDR3 protein is CSVDTQGNEQFF. The CDR3 region has the DNA TGCAGCGTTGACACACAGGGCAATGAGCAGTTCTTC.

This clone was found a few times. This sequence joins TRBV10-3 and TRBJ1-4; D is undetermined. Looked up from germline, CDR1 is ENHRY and CDR2 is SYGVKD. The CDR3 totals 16 residues. The V gene lost 0 bases and the J gene lost 2 bases, with 10 bases spanning the gap. The CDR3 loop is CAISESSGGTNEKLFF. Written as DNA, the CDR3 is TGTGCCATCAGTGAGTCGAGCGGAGGGACTAATGAAAAACTGTTTTTT.

V usage is TRBV4-1 and J usage is TRBJ2-3; weak D call: TRBD2 (5 bases). Germline CDR1 and CDR2: MGHRA and YSYEKL. V was trimmed by 0 bases and J by 10 bases, leaving 11 bases between them. The CDR3 contains 13 residues. The CDR3 sequence is CASSQESGIAQYF. The CDR3 bases are TGCGCCAGCAGCCAAGAATCGGGGATTGCGCAGTATTTT.

The gene calls are TRBV30 and TRBJ2-1; D is unresolved. CDR1 and CDR2 (germline): GTSNPN, SVGIG (reference sequence). V lost 3 bases to trimming and J lost 1 base, with 13 bases between them. The CDR3 has 15 residues. The chain's CDR3 is CAWRRYFDSYNEQFF. Here the CDR3 DNA reads TGTGCCTGGAGGAGGTACTTTGATTCCTACAATGAGCAGTTCTTC.